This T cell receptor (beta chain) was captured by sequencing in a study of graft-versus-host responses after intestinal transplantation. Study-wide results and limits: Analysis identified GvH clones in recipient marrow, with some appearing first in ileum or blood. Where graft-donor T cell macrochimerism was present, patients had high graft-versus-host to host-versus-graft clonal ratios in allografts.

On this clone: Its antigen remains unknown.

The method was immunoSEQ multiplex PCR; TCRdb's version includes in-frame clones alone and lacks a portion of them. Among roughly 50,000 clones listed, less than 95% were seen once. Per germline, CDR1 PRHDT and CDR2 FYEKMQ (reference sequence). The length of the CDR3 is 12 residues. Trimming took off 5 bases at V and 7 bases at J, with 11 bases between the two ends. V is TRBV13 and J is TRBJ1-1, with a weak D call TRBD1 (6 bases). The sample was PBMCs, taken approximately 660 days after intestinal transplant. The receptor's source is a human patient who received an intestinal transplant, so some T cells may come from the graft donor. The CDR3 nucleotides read TGTGCCAGCAGCGAGATACAGGGTGAAGCTTTCTTT. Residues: CASSEIQGEAFF. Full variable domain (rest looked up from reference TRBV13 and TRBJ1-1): AAGVIQSPRHLIKEKRETATLKCYPIPRHDTVYWYQQGPGQDPQFLISFYEKMQSDKGSIPDRFSAQQFSDYHSELNMSSLELGDSALYFCASSEIQGEAFFGQGTRLTVV.